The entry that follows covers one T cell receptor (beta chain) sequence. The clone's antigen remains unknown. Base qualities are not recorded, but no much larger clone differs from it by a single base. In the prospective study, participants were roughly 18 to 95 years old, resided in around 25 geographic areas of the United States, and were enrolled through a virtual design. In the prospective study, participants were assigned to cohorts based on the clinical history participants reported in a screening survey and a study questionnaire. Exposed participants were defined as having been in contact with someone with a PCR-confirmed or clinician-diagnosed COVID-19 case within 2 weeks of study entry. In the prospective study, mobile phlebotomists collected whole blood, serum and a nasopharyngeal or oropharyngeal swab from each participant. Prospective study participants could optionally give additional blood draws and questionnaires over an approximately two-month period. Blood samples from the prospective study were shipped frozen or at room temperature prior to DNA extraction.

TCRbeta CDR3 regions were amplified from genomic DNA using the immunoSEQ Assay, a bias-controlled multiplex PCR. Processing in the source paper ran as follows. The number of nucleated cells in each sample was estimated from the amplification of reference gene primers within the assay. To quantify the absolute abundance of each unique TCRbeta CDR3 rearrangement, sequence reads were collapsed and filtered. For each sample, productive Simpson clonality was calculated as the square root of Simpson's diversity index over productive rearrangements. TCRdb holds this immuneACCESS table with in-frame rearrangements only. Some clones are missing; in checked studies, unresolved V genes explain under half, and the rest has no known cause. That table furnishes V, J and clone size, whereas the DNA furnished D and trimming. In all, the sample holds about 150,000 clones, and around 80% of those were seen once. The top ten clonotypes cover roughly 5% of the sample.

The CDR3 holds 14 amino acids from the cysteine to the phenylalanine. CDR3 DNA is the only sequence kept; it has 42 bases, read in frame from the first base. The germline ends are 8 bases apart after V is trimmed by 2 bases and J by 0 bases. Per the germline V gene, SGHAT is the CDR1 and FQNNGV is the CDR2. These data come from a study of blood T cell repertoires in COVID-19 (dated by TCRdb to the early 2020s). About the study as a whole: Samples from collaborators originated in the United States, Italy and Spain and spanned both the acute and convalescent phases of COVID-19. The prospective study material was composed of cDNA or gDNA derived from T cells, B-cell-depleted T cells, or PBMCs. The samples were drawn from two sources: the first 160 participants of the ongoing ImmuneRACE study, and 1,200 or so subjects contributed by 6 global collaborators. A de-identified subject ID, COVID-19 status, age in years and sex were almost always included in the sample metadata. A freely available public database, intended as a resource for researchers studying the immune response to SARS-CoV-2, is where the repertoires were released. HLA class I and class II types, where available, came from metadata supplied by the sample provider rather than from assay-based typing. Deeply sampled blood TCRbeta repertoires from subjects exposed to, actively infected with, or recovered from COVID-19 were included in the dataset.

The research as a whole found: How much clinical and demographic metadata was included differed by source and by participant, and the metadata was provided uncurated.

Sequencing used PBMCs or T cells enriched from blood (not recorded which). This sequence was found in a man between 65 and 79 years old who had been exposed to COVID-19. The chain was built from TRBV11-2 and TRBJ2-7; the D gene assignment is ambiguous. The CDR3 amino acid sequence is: CASSLLYLSYEQYF. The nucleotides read TGTGCCAGCAGCTTACTCTATCTCTCCTACGAGCAGTACTTC.